This T cell receptor beta chain was identified in a study of neurological immune-mediated disorders. General study results and limits: There were no CDR3 amino acid sequences shared by expanded clones across subjects, a result suggesting private repertoires in all groups.

Every sequencing run drew on 15-18 subjects and yielded over 200 million TCR-beta sequences. TCRdb reanalysed the 5' RACE reads using MiXCR and keeps one entry per CDR3 protein. The repertoire holds about 84,000 distinct CDR3 sequences, over 9% seen once, with about 1.8% in the top ten. The sample holds many counts of this clonotype. Its specificity is not known. Germline V gene data show CDR1 as KGHSH and CDR2 as LQKENI. The CDR3 consists of 13 residues. V dropped 8 bases and J dropped 6 bases, with 13 bases sitting between them. Material for sequencing was PBMCs. The receptor was isolated from a man between 35 and 55 years old in good health. The chain has TRBV18 and TRBJ1-4; maybe TRBD1 (5 bases). As DNA, the CDR3 is TGTGCCAGCCGAGGGGACGGGGATGAAAAACTGTTTTTT. Residues: CASRGDGDEKLFF.